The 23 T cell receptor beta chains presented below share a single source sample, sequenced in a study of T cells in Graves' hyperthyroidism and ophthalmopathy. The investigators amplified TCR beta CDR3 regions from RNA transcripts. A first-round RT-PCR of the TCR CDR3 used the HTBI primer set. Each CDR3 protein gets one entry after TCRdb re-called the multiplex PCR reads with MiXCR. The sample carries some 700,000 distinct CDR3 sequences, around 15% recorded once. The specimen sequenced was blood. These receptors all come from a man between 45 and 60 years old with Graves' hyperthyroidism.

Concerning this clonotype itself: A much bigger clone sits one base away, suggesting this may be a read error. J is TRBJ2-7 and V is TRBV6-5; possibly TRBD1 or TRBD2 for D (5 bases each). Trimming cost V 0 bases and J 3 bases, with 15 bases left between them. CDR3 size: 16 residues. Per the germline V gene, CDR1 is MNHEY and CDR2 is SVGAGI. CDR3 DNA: TGTGCCAGCAGTTACTCGGACGGGACCCCAGTCTACGAGCAGTACTTC. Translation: CASSYSDGTPVYEQYF.

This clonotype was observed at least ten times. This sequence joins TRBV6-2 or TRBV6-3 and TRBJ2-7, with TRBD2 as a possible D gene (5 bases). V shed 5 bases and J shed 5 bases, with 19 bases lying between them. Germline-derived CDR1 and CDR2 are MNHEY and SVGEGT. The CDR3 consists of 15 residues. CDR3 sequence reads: CASSPYNGNKDEQYF. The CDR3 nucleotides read TGTGCCAGCAGTCCTTACAACGGGAACAAAGACGAGCAGTACTTC.

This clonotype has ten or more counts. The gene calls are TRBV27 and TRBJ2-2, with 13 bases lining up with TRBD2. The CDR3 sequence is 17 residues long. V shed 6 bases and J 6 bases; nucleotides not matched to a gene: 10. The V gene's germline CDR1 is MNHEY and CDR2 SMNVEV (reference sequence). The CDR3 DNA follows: TGTGCCAGCAGGGCGGGACTAGCGGGAATAAATCCCGGGGAGCTGTTTTTT. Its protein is CASRAGLAGINPGELFF.

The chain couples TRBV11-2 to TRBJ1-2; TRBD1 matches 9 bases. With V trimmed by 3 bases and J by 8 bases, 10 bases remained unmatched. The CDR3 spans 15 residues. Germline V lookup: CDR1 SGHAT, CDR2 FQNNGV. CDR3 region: CASSFTSGTGTGYTF. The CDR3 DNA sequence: TGTGCCAGCAGCTTTACATCCGGGACAGGGACCGGCTACACCTTC.

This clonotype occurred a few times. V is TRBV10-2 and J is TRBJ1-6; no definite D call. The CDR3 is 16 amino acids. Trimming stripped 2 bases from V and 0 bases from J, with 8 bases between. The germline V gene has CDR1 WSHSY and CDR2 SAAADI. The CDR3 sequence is CASSEIRSSYNSPLHF. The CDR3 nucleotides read TGCGCCAGCAGTGAGATCCGTAGCTCCTATAATTCACCCCTCCACTTT.

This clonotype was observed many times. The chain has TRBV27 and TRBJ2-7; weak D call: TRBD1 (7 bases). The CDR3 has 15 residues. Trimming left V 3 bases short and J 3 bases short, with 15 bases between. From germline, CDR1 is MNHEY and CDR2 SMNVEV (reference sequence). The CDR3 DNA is TGTGCCAGCAGTTTGCGACAGGGACTTTACTACGAGCAGTACTTC. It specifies CASSLRQGLYYEQYF.

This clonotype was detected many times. The CDR3 loop reads CASSVGGGAYQETQYF. The CDR3 nucleotides read TGTGCCAGCAGCGTAGGTGGCGGGGCTTACCAAGAGACCCAGTACTTC. The rearrangement joins TRBV9 to TRBJ2-5, with a possible D match to TRBD2 (6 bases). The germline V gene has CDR1 SGDLS and CDR2 YYNGEE. The CDR3 extends over 16 amino acids. V was clipped by 0 bases and J by 0 bases, with 12 bases between them.

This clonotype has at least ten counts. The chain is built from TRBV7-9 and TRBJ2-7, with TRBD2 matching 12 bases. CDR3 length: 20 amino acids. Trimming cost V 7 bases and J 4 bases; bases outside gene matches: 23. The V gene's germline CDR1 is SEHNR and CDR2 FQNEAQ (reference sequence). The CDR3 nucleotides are TGTGCCAGCAACCGATATCCTGACGGGGCTAGCGGGAGGGCCTCGTACGAGCAGTACTTC. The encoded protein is CASNRYPDGASGRASYEQYF.

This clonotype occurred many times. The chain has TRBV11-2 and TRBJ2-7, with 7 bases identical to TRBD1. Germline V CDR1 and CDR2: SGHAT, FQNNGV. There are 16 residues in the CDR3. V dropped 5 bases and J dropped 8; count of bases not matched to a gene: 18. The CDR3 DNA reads TGTGCCAGCAGCATAAACACCGGGACAGATGCCTCACAGCAGTACTTC. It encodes CASSINTGTDASQQYF.

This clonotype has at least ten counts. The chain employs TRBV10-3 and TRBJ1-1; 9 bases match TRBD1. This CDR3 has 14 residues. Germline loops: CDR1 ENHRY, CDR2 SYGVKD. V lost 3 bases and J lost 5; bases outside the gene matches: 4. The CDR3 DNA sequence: TGTGCCATCAGTGAAGGACAGGGGATTACTGAAGCTTTCTTT. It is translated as CAISEGQGITEAFF.

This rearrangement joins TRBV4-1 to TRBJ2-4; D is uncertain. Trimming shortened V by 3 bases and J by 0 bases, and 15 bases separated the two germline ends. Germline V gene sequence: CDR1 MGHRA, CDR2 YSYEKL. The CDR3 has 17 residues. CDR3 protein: CASSQTLSSIAKNIQYF. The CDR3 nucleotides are TGCGCCAGCAGCCAGACTCTTAGCTCTATAGCCAAAAACATTCAGTACTTC.

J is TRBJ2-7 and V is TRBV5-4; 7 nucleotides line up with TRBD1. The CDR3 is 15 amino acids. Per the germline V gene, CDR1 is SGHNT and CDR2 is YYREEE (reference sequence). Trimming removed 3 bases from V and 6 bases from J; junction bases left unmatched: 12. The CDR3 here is CASSSTFRQGREQYF. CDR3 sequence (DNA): TGTGCCAGCAGCTCAACCTTCCGACAGGGTCGCGAGCAGTACTTC.

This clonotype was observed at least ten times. CDR3: CASLVSGGATQYF. The CDR3, as DNA: TGTGCCAGCCTCGTATCGGGGGGGGCGACGCAGTATTTT. The chain joins TRBV28 to TRBJ2-3, with 8 bases lining up with TRBD2. The CDR3 is 13 amino acids. V was clipped by 8 bases and J by 9 bases; unmatched bases: 10. Germline V CDR1 and CDR2: MDHEN, SYDVKM.

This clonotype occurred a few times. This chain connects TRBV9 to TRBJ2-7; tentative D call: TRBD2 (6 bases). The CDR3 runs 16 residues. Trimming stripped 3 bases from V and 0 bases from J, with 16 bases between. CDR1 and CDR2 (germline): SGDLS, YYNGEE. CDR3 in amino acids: CASSAGGTQHSYEQYF. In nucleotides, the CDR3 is TGTGCCAGCAGCGCCGGAGGGACTCAACACTCCTACGAGCAGTACTTC.

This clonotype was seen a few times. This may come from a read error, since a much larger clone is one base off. The CDR3 nucleotides read TGTGCCAGCGGCTTAGTAGCGGGAGCGGGCACAGATACGCAGTATTTT. This translates into CASGLVAGAGTDTQYF. This chain uses TRBV7-2 with TRBJ2-3; TRBD2 agrees at 9 bases. CDR1 and CDR2 from the germline V gene are SGHTA and FQGNSA. The CDR3 is 16 amino acids.

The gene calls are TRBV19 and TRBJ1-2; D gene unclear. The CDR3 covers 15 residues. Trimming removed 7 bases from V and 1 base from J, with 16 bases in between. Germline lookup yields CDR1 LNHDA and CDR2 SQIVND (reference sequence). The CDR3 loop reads CASTNRRSSNYGYTF. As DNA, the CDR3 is TGTGCCAGTACCAATCGTCGTAGCAGTAACTATGGCTACACCTTC.

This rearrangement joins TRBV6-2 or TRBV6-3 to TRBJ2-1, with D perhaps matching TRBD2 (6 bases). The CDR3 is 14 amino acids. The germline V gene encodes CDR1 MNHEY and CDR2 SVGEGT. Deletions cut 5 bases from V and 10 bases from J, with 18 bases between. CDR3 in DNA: TGTGCCAGCAGTCGGGTCCTAACTAGCAACGAGCAGTTCTTC. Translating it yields CASSRVLTSNEQFF.

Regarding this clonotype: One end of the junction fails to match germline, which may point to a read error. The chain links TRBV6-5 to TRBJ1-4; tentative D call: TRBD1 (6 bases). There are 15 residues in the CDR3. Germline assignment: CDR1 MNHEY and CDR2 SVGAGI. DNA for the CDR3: TGTGCCAGCAGTAACTCGGGCAGGGGAGGGGAAAAACTGTTTTTT. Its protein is CASSNSGRGGEKLFF.

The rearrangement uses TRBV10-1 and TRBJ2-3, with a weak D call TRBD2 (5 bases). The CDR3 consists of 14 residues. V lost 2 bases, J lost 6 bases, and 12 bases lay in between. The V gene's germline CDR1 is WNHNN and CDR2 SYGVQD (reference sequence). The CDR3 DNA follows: TGCGCCAGCAGTGAGGAGGGCAGTTGGGATACGCAGTATTTT. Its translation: CASSEEGSWDTQYF.

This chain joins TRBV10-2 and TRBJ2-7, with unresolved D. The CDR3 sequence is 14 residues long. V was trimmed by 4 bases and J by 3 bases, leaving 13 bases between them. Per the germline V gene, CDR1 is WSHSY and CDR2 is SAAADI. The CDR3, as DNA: TGCGCCAGCAGTGTTTCTTGGGGTGGCTACGAGCAGTACTTC. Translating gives CASSVSWGGYEQYF.

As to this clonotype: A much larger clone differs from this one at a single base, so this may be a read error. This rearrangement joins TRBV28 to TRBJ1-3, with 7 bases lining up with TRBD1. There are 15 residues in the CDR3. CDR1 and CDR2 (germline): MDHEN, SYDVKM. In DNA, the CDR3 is TGTGCCGGCAGCCTGACAGGGAACACTGGAAACACCATATATTTT. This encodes CAGSLTGNTGNTIYF.

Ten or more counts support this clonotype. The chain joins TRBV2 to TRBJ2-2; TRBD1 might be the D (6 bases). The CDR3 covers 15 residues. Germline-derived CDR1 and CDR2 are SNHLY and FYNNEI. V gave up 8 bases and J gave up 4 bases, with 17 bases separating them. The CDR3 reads CASSEQGVSTGELFF. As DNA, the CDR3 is TGTGCCAGCTCCGAACAGGGCGTAAGCACCGGGGAGCTGTTTTTT.

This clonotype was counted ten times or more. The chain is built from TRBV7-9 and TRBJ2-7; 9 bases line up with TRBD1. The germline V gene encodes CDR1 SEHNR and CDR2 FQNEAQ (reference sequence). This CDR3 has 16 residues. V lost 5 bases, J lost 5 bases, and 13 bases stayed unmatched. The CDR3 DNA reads TGTGCCAGCAGCATAATTAAGACAGGGGGTACCCACGAGCAGTACTTC. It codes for CASSIIKTGGTHEQYF. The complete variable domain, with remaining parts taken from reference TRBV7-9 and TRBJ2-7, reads DTGVSQNPRHKITKRGQNVTFRCDPISEHNRLYWYRQTLGQGPEFLTYFQNEAQLEKSRLLSDRFSAERPKGSFSTLEIQRTEQGDSAMYLCASSIIKTGGTHEQYFGPGTRLTVT.